This T cell receptor beta chain was found in a study of PD-1 blockade in classical Hodgkin lymphoma. Generated by immunoSEQ multiplex PCR, the TCRdb table keeps only in-frame clones and is missing some. The table has 30,000 or so clones, around 80% seen once; the top ten hold around 15%. Time point noted: cycle 4 day 1 (C4D1), after about 6 weeks of nivolumab. Every single patient, without exception, relapsed after autologous stem cell transplantation, and brentuximab vedotin exposure varied. This CDR3 contains 13 residues. Germline CDR1 reads MNHNS; CDR2 reads SASEGT. V was clipped by 8 bases and J by 5 bases, with 13 bases between them.

This sample comprised peripheral blood mononuclear cells (PBMCs), obtained before the fourth cycle of nivolumab. The TCR originated in a human donor with classical Hodgkin lymphoma. V is TRBV6-1 and J is TRBJ1-5; D is possibly TRBD1 (6 bases). Here the CDR3 reads CASGGGVYQPQHF. DNA of the CDR3: TGTGCCAGCGGGGGGGGCGTCTATCAGCCCCAGCATTTT.